This T cell receptor (beta chain) was sequenced during a study of cytomegalovirus exposure and HLA in healthy donors. Primers for the PCR totalled 60 Vbeta and 13 Jbeta. Repertoires were generated with immunoSEQ multiplex PCR, while TCRdb's copy carries only in-frame clones and drops some. Of roughly 100,000 clones listed, less than 90% are singletons. Relative to its sample, this clone is medium-sized. Its antigen is unidentified. Study-wide points: Because they were indistinguishable, some V segments, including TRBV6-2 and TRBV6-3, were excluded.

Donors had nominal health at sampling but likely had unrecorded immune exposures. V was trimmed by 5 bases and J by 0 bases, leaving 5 bases between them. Germline V lookup: CDR1 SGHVS, CDR2 FNYEAQ. The CDR3 has 13 amino acids. This chain joins TRBV7-6 and TRBJ1-5; no definite D call. The sequenced sample was PBMCs. The clonotype originates from a man aged 40-49 years in good health and CMV-seronegative. CDR3 sequence reads: CASSPNSNQPQHF. The DNA for the CDR3 is TGTGCCAGCAGCCCTAATAGCAATCAGCCCCAGCATTTT.